The clone carrying this TCR beta chain has a handful of counts. This sample is part of a study of CD8 T cells in ankylosing spondylitis. Using quantitative 5'-RACE with molecular barcodes, the authors made TCR beta libraries. TCRdb itself ran the 5' RACE reads through MiXCR, one entry per CDR3 protein. The profile shows 300,000 to 350,000 distinct CDR3 sequences, around 15% of them singletons. The germline V and J ends were trimmed by 3 bases and 1 base, with 20 bases remaining between them. CDR1 and CDR2 from the germline V gene are SGHRS and YFSETQ. This CDR3 has 17 residues. V and J are TRBV5-1 and TRBJ2-7, with D unclear. Sequenced input: blood, either unsorted or a sorted T cell fraction (not recorded which). The sequence was obtained from a male donor with ankylosing spondylitis or in good health (not recorded which). CDR3 sequence (DNA): TGCGCCAGCAGCTCAAAGGCTTACATAGGAACTTCCTACGAGCAGTACTTC. Encoded protein: CASSSKAYIGTSYEQYF.